The 6 T cell receptor beta chains given below trace back to one sample, sequenced in a study of T cells in Graves' hyperthyroidism and ophthalmopathy. RNA transcripts provided the source from which TCR beta CDR3 regions were amplified. TCR CDR3 underwent first-round RT-PCR with the HTBI primer set. TCRdb reprocessed the multiplex PCR reads via MiXCR and lists one record per CDR3 protein. Among 300,000 to 350,000 distinct CDR3 sequences, around 18% were seen once, and the ten largest hold 15% to 19%. The material sequenced was blood. The receptor source for this set is a middle-aged woman with Graves' ophthalmopathy.

The chain links TRBV7-9 to TRBJ2-5, with 12 nucleotides matching TRBD2. Germline V CDR1 and CDR2: SEHNR, FQNEAQ (reference sequence). V lost 9 bases to trimming and J lost 2 bases; unmatched junction nucleotides: 4. The CDR3 runs 14 residues. CDR3 sequence: CASRTSGDQETQYF. The CDR3 DNA is TGTGCCAGTCGGACTAGCGGGGATCAAGAGACCCAGTACTTC. Full variable domain (missing parts from reference TRBV7-9 and TRBJ2-5): DTGVSQNPRHKITKRGQNVTFRCDPISEHNRLYWYRQTLGQGPEFLTYFQNEAQLEKSRLLSDRFSAERPKGSFSTLEIQRTEQGDSAMYLCASRTSGDQETQYFGPGTRLLVL.

This clonotype was observed many times. The chain is built from TRBV6-1 and TRBJ1-2, with no clear D. The CDR3 is 15 residues long. The germline V gene has CDR1 MNHNS and CDR2 SASEGT. Trimming cost V 8 bases and J 2 bases, with 18 bases left between them. The CDR3 coding sequence is TGTGCCAGCGCCCGACAAGGAAGCGAAAACTATGGCTACACCTTC. It yields the protein CASARQGSENYGYTF.

DNA for the CDR3: TGTGCCGCAAAACAGGGGGCTTACACCGGGGAGCTGTTTTTT. Encoded protein: CAAKQGAYTGELFF. The chain couples TRBV6-2 or TRBV6-3 to TRBJ2-2, with 9 positions matching TRBD1. The J segment lost 3 bases and the V segment lost 11 bases, leaving 7 bases of the junction unmatched. This CDR3 has 14 amino acids. Germline CDR1 MNHEY, CDR2 SVGEGT.

This clonotype came up many times. This chain joins TRBV5-1 and TRBJ2-7; 9 bases agree with TRBD1. The CDR3 spans 14 residues. Germline V gives CDR1 SGHRS, CDR2 YFSETQ. J gave up 4 bases and V 4 bases, and 6 bases lay outside the gene matches. The CDR3 loop reads CASSAPGQGYEQYF. Here the CDR3 DNA reads TGCGCCAGCAGCGCTCCGGGACAGGGTTACGAGCAGTACTTC.

This clonotype appeared many times. In DNA form, the CDR3 reads TGTGCCAGCAGTGCCGGACGGTGGACTTCGAACACCGGGGAGCTGTTTTTT. This encodes CASSAGRWTSNTGELFF. The V call is TRBV6-1, the J call TRBJ2-2, with D maybe TRBD2 (5 bases). The V end was cut by 4 bases, the J end by 0 bases, with 15 bases between. This CDR3 has 17 amino acids. The V gene's germline CDR1 is MNHNS and CDR2 SASEGT.

This clonotype was counted at least ten times. This sequence joins TRBV15 and TRBJ2-5; D remains ambiguous. The V end was cut by 0 bases, the J end by 5 bases, with 4 bases between. The length of the CDR3 is 12 residues. CDR1 and CDR2 (germline): LNHNV, YYDKDF (reference sequence). The CDR3 DNA sequence: TGTGCCACCAGCAGAGATTTGGAGACCCAGTACTTC. Amino acids: CATSRDLETQYF.